This is a list of T cell receptor beta chains from one sample in a study of blood T cell repertoires in COVID-19. Assay: immunoSEQ multiplex PCR; the TCRdb copy retains only in-frame clones and omits some. Here the sample spans about half a million clones, roughly 87% being singletons. Sequencing was performed on peripheral blood. These receptors originate from a man younger than 35 with COVID-19, enrolled during active disease. CDR3s include the opening cysteine and the closing phenylalanine or tryptophan. The D gene is left open where the match is weak. Clone size appears in some rows only: once, few, many, or a class for an expanded clone.

TRBJ2-7 . TRBV30 . TGTGCCTGGAGTGTGGGGACAAGTGCTGACGAGCAGTACTTC CAWSVGTSADEQYF
TRBJ2-7 TRBD1 TRBV27 . TGTGCCAGCAGAACAGGGGGCTTTCCCTACGAGCAGTACTTC CASRTGGFPYEQYF
TRBJ2-3 . TRBV5-1 . TGCGCCAGCAGCTTAGGAGTTAGCACAGATACGCAGTATTTT CASSLGVSTDTQYF
TRBJ1-4 . TRBV20-1 . TGCAGTGCTAGTCAGGGTGCAACTAATGAAAAACTGTTTTTT CSASQGATNEKLFF
TRBJ2-3 TRBD2 TRBV5-1 . TGCGCCAGCAGCTTCGGGGGCGGGGGGACCACAGATACGCAGTATTTT CASSFGGGGTTDTQYF
TRBJ2-7 TRBD1 TRBV25-1 . TGTGCCAGCAGTAACCAGACAGGGGCGGTCAACGAGCAGTACTTC CASSNQTGAVNEQYF
TRBJ1-3 . TRBV19 . TGTGCCAGTACCAAGACAGGTTGGGGATCCTCTGGAAACACCATATATTTT CASTKTGWGSSGNTIYF
TRBJ2-7 . TRBV7-3 . TGTGCCAGCACTCCAGGGGTCTACGAGCAGTACTTC CASTPGVYEQYF
TRBJ2-1 . TRBV25-1 . TGTGCCAGCAGTGTGGGAGTAGGTGCCAATGAGCAGTTCTTC CASSVGVGANEQFF
TRBJ1-1 . TRBV13 . TGTGCCAGCAGCGGCAATGGACAGAACACTGAAGCTTTCTTT CASSGNGQNTEAFF
TRBJ2-7 . TRBV5-6 . TGTGCCAGCAGCTTCGGGAGCCACTACGAGCAGTACTTC CASSFGSHYEQYF
TRBJ2-1 TRBD2 TRBV6-1 . TGTGCCAGCAGTGAAGGACTAGCGAACAATGAGCAGTTCTTC CASSEGLANNEQFF
TRBJ2-1 . TRBV24-1 once TGTGCCACCAGTGATTTTAACGGGGGTAGCGGACGGAGCTCCTACAATGAGCAGTTCTTC CATSDFNGGSGRSSYNEQFF
TRBJ2-1 TRBD1 TRBV25-1 . TGTGCCAGCAGTCGTCCTGGACAGGGAAACAATGAGCAGTTCTTC CASSRPGQGNNEQFF
TRBJ1-4 . TRBV21-1 . TGTGCCATCCCCTCTGGGGGGGTAAGGGAGAATGAAAAACTGTTTTTT CAIPSGGVRENEKLFF
TRBJ1-1 . TRBV13 . TGTGCCAGCAGCTTAGAGGAGGGGACTGAAGCTTTCTTT CASSLEEGTEAFF
TRBJ1-1 TRBD1 TRBV3-1/TRBV3-2 once TGTGCCAGCAGCCAAGCCGGACAGGGGATGAACACTGAAGCTTTCTTT CASSQAGQGMNTEAFF
TRBJ2-5 . TRBV6-6 . TGTGCCAGCAGTTACTCCCCCGAACATCAAGAGACCCAGTACTTC CASSYSPEHQETQYF
TRBJ1-1 . TRBV3-1/TRBV3-2 . TGTGCCAGCAGCCACGGTACAGGGAAAGCTTTCTTT CASSHGTGKAFF
TRBJ2-5 . TRBV11-1 . TGTGCCAGCAGCCCTCAACTAGCCGCGGAGACCCAGTACTTC CASSPQLAAETQYF
TRBJ1-1 TRBD1 TRBV5-6 . TGTGCCAGCAGCCAGGACAGGGGGCTCACTGAAGCTTTCTTT CASSQDRGLTEAFF
TRBJ2-2 TRBD2 TRBV7-8 . TGTGCCAGCAGCCCAGTGGGACTAGCGGGGACCGGGGAGCTGTTTTTT CASSPVGLAGTGELFF
TRBJ1-2 . TRBV9 . TGTGCCAGCAGCGGATTGCGGGTGGATGGCTACACCTTC CASSGLRVDGYTF
TRBJ2-7 . TRBV18 once TGTGCCAGCTCACCACCGCTGGTGTCAGTCCTCTGGGAGCAGTACTTC CASSPPLVSVLWEQYF
TRBJ2-7 TRBD1 TRBV7-8 few TGTGCCAGCAGCTTAGAGGGGACAGGGGTAAACGAGCAGTACTTC CASSLEGTGVNEQYF
TRBJ2-1 . TRBV21-1 . TGTGCCAGCAGCAAAGTGGATAGCGGGGGACGCCGGAATGACTCCTACAATGAGCAGTTCTTC CASSKVDSGGRRNDSYNEQFF
TRBJ1-6 . TRBV3-1/TRBV3-2 . TGTGCCAGCAGCCGCGGGGACGGGGATAATTCACCCCTCCACTTT CASSRGDGDNSPLHF
TRBJ1-5 . TRBV5-1 . TGCGCCAGCAGGGAGGGATTGGAAAATCAGCCCCAGCATTTT CASREGLENQPQHF
TRBJ1-4 TRBD1 TRBV28 . TGTGCCAGCAGTTTATACCAGGGGGTGGGTGAAAAACTGTTTTTT CASSLYQGVGEKLFF
TRBJ2-7 TRBD2 TRBV6-2/TRBV6-3 . TGTGCCAGCAGTGCCGTCGGGGGAGGGAGGTCCTACGAGCAGTACTTC CASSAVGGGRSYEQYF
TRBJ1-6 TRBD1 TRBV6-2/TRBV6-3 few TGTGCCAGCAGTGGACAGGGATCCTATAATTCACCCCTCCACTTT CASSGQGSYNSPLHF
TRBJ1-1 TRBD1 TRBV2 . TGTGCCAGCAGCTCACAGGGGGGGGACACTGAAGCTTTCTTT CASSSQGGDTEAFF
TRBJ2-2 TRBD2 TRBV24-1 . TGTGCCACCAGTGGTCCAGCGGGAATGACCGGGGAGCTGTTTTTT CATSGPAGMTGELFF
TRBJ2-6 . TRBV18 . TGTGCCAGCTCACGCCCGACAGAATCTGGGGCCAACGTCCTGACTTTC CASSRPTESGANVLTF
TRBJ2-1 TRBD2 TRBV4-2 . TGTGCCAGCAGTCCATATGTAGCGGGAGCTTCCTACAATGAGCAGTTCTTC CASSPYVAGASYNEQFF
TRBJ2-7 . TRBV19 . TGTGCCAGTAGCCCTGACGGGGATCTATTTCGTGAGCAGTACTTC CASSPDGDLFREQYF
TRBJ2-1 TRBD1 TRBV4-1 few TGCGCCAGCAGCCAATTCCGGGACAGCTACAATGAGCAGTTCTTC CASSQFRDSYNEQFF
TRBJ1-1 TRBD1 TRBV7-8 . TGTGCCAGCAGCTACGGGACAGGGTTTGAAGCTTTCTTT CASSYGTGFEAFF
TRBJ2-1 TRBD2 TRBV9 once TGTGCCAGCAGCGTAGGGTCTAGCGGGGGGGATGAGCAGTTCTTC CASSVGSSGGDEQFF
TRBJ1-4 TRBD1 TRBV19 once TGTGCCAGTAGTATAGGAGGGGGCGCAACTAATGAAAAACTGTTTTTT CASSIGGGATNEKLFF
TRBJ2-3 TRBD2 TRBV18 . TGTGCCAGCTCTGCTCAGCGGGGGCCCCTCACAGATACGCAGTATTTT CASSAQRGPLTDTQYF
TRBJ2-5 . TRBV6-5 . TGTGCCAGCAGTTACCTTGCAGGGCAAGAGACCCAGTACTTC CASSYLAGQETQYF
TRBJ2-3 . TRBV11-2 . TGTGCCAGCAGCTTAGATCGGGTGCTCAGCACAGATACGCAGTATTTT CASSLDRVLSTDTQYF
TRBJ2-2 . TRBV7-9 . TGTGCCAGCAGCTCAAGACAGATCACCGGGGAGCTGTTTTTT CASSSRQITGELFF
TRBJ1-1 TRBD1 TRBV5-4 few TGTGCCAGCAGCGTACAGGGGGCTGGCACTGAAGCTTTCTTT CASSVQGAGTEAFF